A selection of T cell receptor beta chains follows, all from one sample in a study of blood T cells in healthy people across ages. TCRdb re-called the 5' RACE reads with MiXCR, one entry per CDR3 protein. The sample yields some 900,000 distinct CDR3 sequences, around 46% seen once. The sample consisted of blood. All receptors derive from a man aged 25-45 years in good health. The conserved cysteine and the conserved F or W are not part of the CDR3 here. Fields, in order: clone size, V gene, J gene, CDR3 protein. Clone size is stated in some rows and not others, as once, few, many or a class when expanded.

few,TRBV4-2,TRBJ1-1,ASSQEVGEGEAF
-,TRBV6-5,TRBJ2-1,ASSYSRGGPNEQF
few,TRBV6-1,TRBJ2-3,ASIDSVSTDTQY
many,TRBV4-1,TRBJ2-3,ASSQEGQNTDTQY
few,TRBV20-1,TRBJ1-2,SARDWRQNYGYT
-,TRBV28,TRBJ2-7,ASSLSLTYEQY
-,TRBV18,TRBJ1-5,ASSPFATGEYVSNQPQH
-,TRBV20-1,TRBJ2-1,SAEAGVFGETQF
-,TRBV20-1,TRBJ1-1,SARETRAMNTEAF
-,TRBV10-3,TRBJ2-3,AISEGQGAPDTQY
-,TRBV20-1,TRBJ2-7,SAIWAGYNEQY
-,TRBV24-1,TRBJ2-1,ATSEPGQGINEQF
few,TRBV7-2,TRBJ2-3,ASSLANLADTQY
-,TRBV6-6,TRBJ2-3,ASNSVAGAGDTQY
-,TRBV6-5,TRBJ2-5,ASSYRGTGMLETQY
few,TRBV29-1,TRBJ2-3,SVVDRGPTQY
few,TRBV25-1,TRBJ1-2,ASSARTAHYGYT
-,TRBV7-2,-,ASSLASGHYEQY
many,TRBV4-2,TRBJ2-7,ASSQGTATYEQY
-,TRBV10-3,TRBJ2-5,ATNHPTGGAETQY
-,TRBV5-1,TRBJ2-6,ASSLGHATSGANVLT
-,TRBV10-3,TRBJ1-5,AAGVGERRQPQH
-,TRBV29-1,-,SVGGDKGYEQY
once,TRBV20-1,TRBJ2-7,SASGGTSYNEQY
-,TRBV20-1,TRBJ2-5,SARGTAETQY
-,TRBV28,TRBJ2-3,ASSFKGLDTQY
few,TRBV29-1,TRBJ2-7,SGLGGYEQY
-,TRBV20-1,-,SARETKTYEQY
-,TRBV24-1,TRBJ2-1,ATSDSTRVLVGEQF
few,TRBV20-1,TRBJ2-5,SALSGFQETQY
few,TRBV2,TRBJ2-7,ASGVVPSYEQY
-,TRBV4-1,TRBJ2-1,ASSHGGLAGKTFEQF
-,TRBV6-2/TRBV6-3,TRBJ1-5,ASSYSEGGIRQPQH
-,TRBV6-5,TRBJ2-5,ASSYRSPGEQY
-,TRBV29-1,TRBJ1-3,SVEGTSRSSGNTIY
few,TRBV27,TRBJ2-6,ASTSYTSAGANVLT
-,TRBV6-5,TRBJ2-1,ASSLAGSISYNEQF
-,TRBV29-1,TRBJ2-7,SVEGLEGYEQY
-,TRBV25-1,TRBJ2-3,ASSVLAGDTQY
-,TRBV4-3,TRBJ1-2,ASSQGDGTARLT
few,TRBV6-1,TRBJ2-3,ASRRGQPDTQY
many,TRBV7-2,TRBJ2-7,ASSYDDGQKY
few,TRBV6-6,TRBJ2-1,ASSKRGSSYNEQF
few,TRBV3-1,TRBJ1-1,ASSQRTGETEAF
-,TRBV7-9,TRBJ1-4,ASLGQTNEKLF
-,TRBV13,TRBJ2-5,ASRLLNQETQY
-,TRBV28,TRBJ1-5,AGSPPQGRGPQH
once,TRBV4-3,-,ASSQGMGGPGEQY
-,TRBV5-1,TRBJ1-4,ASSSGQVGNEKLF
few,TRBV5-1,-,ASSPGTIEETQY
few,TRBV4-1,TRBJ2-3,ASSQDLRGRTDTQY
few,TRBV4-1,TRBJ2-3,ASSQGGGQGVTDTQY
-,TRBV3-1,TRBJ2-1,ASSQQRDPVPYNEQF
-,TRBV5-1,TRBJ1-2,ASSWTELGGYT
-,TRBV19,TRBJ2-3,ASSIGPSGRSFTDTQY
once,TRBV12-3/TRBV12-4,TRBJ1-5,ASSLARTGVGQPQH
few,TRBV5-1,TRBJ1-1,ASSLGGPQNTEAF